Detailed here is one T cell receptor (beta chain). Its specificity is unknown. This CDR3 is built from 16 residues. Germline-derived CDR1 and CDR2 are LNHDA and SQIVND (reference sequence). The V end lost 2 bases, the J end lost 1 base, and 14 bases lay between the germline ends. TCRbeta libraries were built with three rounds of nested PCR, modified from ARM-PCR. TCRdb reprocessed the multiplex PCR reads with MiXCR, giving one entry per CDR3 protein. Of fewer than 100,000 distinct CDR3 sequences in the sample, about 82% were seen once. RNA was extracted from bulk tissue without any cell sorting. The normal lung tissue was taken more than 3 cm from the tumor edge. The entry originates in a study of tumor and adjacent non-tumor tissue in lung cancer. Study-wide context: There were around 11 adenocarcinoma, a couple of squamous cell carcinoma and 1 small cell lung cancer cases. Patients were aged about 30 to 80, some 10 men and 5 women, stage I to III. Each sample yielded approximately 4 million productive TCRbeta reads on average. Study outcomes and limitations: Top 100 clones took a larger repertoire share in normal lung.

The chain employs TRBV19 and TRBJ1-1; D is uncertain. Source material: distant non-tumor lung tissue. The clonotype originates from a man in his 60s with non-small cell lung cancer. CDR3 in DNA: TGTGCCAGTAGTATATCACGGAGCGTCCCGAACACTGAAGCTTTCTTT. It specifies CASSISRSVPNTEAFF.